This TCR beta chain was observed in a study of T cell repertoires in cytomegalovirus infection. General study points: The cumulative frequency of public TCR beta families identified carriers of CMV plus the relevant HLA.

Germline lookup yields CDR1 SEHNR and CDR2 FQNEAQ (reference sequence). V lost 8 bases, J lost 3 bases, and 10 bases lay in between. This CDR3 has 12 amino acids. TCRdb used MiXCR to reprocess the reads, holding one entry per CDR3 protein. The profile covers 700,000 to 900,000 distinct CDR3 sequences, with about 27% appearing a single time and around 13% taken by the ten largest. In this sample, this clonotype turned up a few times. Its antigen remains unknown. The chain uses TRBV7-9 and TRBJ1-2; D perhaps matches TRBD1 (6 bases). The origin of this receptor is a human donor in good health (CMV status not recorded). Some clones in this sample may be carry-over from other donors' samples. Specimen: cultured CD8+ T cells from PBMCs, collected from culture after CMV antigen stimulation. The CDR3 spells CASGGLDYGYTF. The CDR3 DNA is TGTGCCAGCGGGGGCTTGGACTATGGCTACACCTTC.